The 3 T cell receptor beta chains reported below all come from one sample, sequenced in a study of CD8 T cells in ankylosing spondylitis (dated by TCRdb to between 2016 and 2019). What these receptors recognize is not known. The investigation overall reported the following: A TCR beta motif of several highly homologous amino acid variants appeared characteristic of blood from ankylosing spondylitis patients.

The library was generated by 5' RACE. The sequencer listed for this sample is Illumina HiSeq 2500. TCRdb took the public reads, trimmed them with fastp at Q25, ran MiXCR for clone calling and kept in-frame beta chains. Entries are consolidated by CDR3 protein sequence, retaining the most common genes and DNA. The sample has just under 550,000 distinct CDR3 sequences on record, more than 9.5% of them singletons. The ten largest make up approximately 6.3% of the sample. Specimen: blood, either unsorted or a sorted T cell fraction (not recorded which). The receptors originated from a male donor with ankylosing spondylitis.

This clonotype has ten or more counts. This chain uses TRBV24-1 with TRBJ2-3, with a tentative D call TRBD2 (6 bases). Germline CDR1 is KGHDR and CDR2 is SFDVKD. This CDR3 is built from 14 residues. V lost 9 bases and J 2 bases, leaving 14 bases between the germline ends. As DNA, the CDR3 is TGTGCCACCGCAGAGGAGGGGATCACAGATACGCAGTATTTT. This translates into CATAEEGITDTQYF.

The rearrangement links TRBV2 to TRBJ2-1, with TRBD2 as a possible D gene (5 bases). Per germline, CDR1 SNHLY and CDR2 FYNNEI. V lost 1 base, J lost 5 bases, and 6 bases lay in between. The CDR3 runs 13 residues. This CDR3 reads CASSEGLNNEQFF. The CDR3 DNA sequence: TGTGCCAGCAGTGAAGGACTAAACAATGAGCAGTTCTTC.

This clonotype was observed a few times. The chain has TRBV12-3 or TRBV12-4 and TRBJ2-1; D possibly matches TRBD1 or TRBD2 (5 bases each). V lost 5 bases, J lost 3 bases, and 14 bases lay in between. The CDR3 has 15 residues. CDR3 DNA: TGTGCCAGCAGTGCCGGGACGACTAACTACAATGAGCAGTTCTTC. Residues: CASSAGTTNYNEQFF.